The 12 T cell receptor beta chains in this list originate from one sample, sequenced in a study of T cell responses to AZD1222 COVID-19 vaccine. The protocol was immunoSEQ multiplex PCR, while the TCRdb copy is restricted to in-frame clones and leaves out a portion. This table has roughly 120,000 clones, approximately 88% appearing once. This sample comprised peripheral blood, obtained on day 0 of AZD1222 vaccination. Receptors originate from an adult in good health.

The chain recombines TRBV19 with TRBJ1-1; TRBD1 is a possible D gene (6 bases). The V end was cut by 6 bases, the J end by 6 bases, with 17 bases between. Germline V lookup: CDR1 LNHDA, CDR2 SQIVND (reference sequence). This CDR3 spans 14 amino acids. CDR3 DNA: TGTGCCAGTAGCTCCCCGGAGGGGGAAGCTGAAGCTTTCTTT. It codes for CASSSPEGEAEAFF.

The chain employs TRBV2 and TRBJ2-2; D tentatively fits TRBD1 or TRBD2 (5 bases each). The CDR3 has 15 amino acids. The germline V and J ends were trimmed by 6 bases and 6 bases, with 17 bases remaining between them. Germline CDR1 SNHLY, CDR2 FYNNEI. In DNA form, the CDR3 reads TGTGCCAGCAGGGAATTAGGGACGGACGCCGGGGAGCTGTTTTTT. Residues: CASRELGTDAGELFF.

J is TRBJ1-1 and V is TRBV29-1; a weak D match, TRBD1 (5 bases). The CDR3 has 13 residues. In germline, CDR1 is SQVTM, CDR2 ANQGSEA. Trimming cost V 4 bases and J 6 bases, with 15 bases left between them. CDR3: CSVVSGINSEAFF. The CDR3 DNA follows: TGCAGCGTTGTGTCAGGGATCAACTCTGAAGCTTTCTTT.

The chain has TRBV7-9 and TRBJ2-5, with 9 bases aligning to TRBD2. The germline V gene has CDR1 SEHNR and CDR2 FQNEAQ (reference sequence). This CDR3 has 17 residues. After removal of 0 bases from V and 5 bases from J, the junction contained 10 bases not matched to a gene. The CDR3 protein is CASSLASLAGSRETQYF. For the CDR3, the DNA is TGTGCCAGCAGCTTAGCCTCTCTAGCGGGGTCCCGGGAGACCCAGTACTTC.

The rearrangement links TRBV29-1 to TRBJ2-2; D gene ambiguous. The CDR3 has 14 residues. Germline V CDR1 and CDR2: SQVTM, ANQGSEA. V lost 1 base and J lost 4, with 10 bases in between. CDR3 sequence: CSVEALVGTGELFF. The CDR3 DNA follows: TGCAGCGTTGAAGCGCTAGTGGGCACCGGGGAGCTGTTTTTT.

This chain links TRBV4-1 with TRBJ1-3; D unclear. The V gene's germline CDR1 is MGHRA and CDR2 YSYEKL. The CDR3 extends over 13 amino acids. Trimming left V 1 base short and J 0 bases short, with 1 base between. The CDR3 protein is CASSQASGNTIYF. For the CDR3, the DNA is TGCGCCAGCAGCCAAGCCTCTGGAAACACCATATATTTT.

The chain employs TRBV19 and TRBJ1-1; D is unclear. Deletions cut 5 bases from V and 7 bases from J, with 14 bases between. Per germline, CDR1 LNHDA and CDR2 SQIVND (reference sequence). CDR3 length equals 13 residues. CDR3 protein: CASSLGLSLEAFF. CDR3 in DNA: TGTGCCAGTAGTCTCGGACTCTCCCTTGAAGCTTTCTTT.

The V and J genes are TRBV7-9 and TRBJ2-7; 9 bases agree with TRBD1. Unmatched junction bases numbered 7, after V lost 4 bases and J lost 3 bases. This CDR3 is 15 amino acids long. Germline lookup yields CDR1 SEHNR and CDR2 FQNEAQ (reference sequence). The CDR3: CASSWPGTGSYEQYF. CDR3 bases: TGTGCCAGCAGCTGGCCCGGGACAGGGAGCTACGAGCAGTACTTC.

This chain links TRBV2 with TRBJ1-5, with D hard to call. CDR3 length: 14 residues. CDR1 and CDR2 from the germline V gene are SNHLY and FYNNEI. V was pared by 3 bases and J by 2 bases, with 8 bases between. The CDR3 here is CASSDSGGNQPQHF. DNA for the CDR3: TGTGCCAGCAGTGACAGCGGGGGCAATCAGCCCCAGCATTTT.

V usage is TRBV7-6 and J usage is TRBJ1-3, with D unresolved. The germline V gene encodes CDR1 SGHVS and CDR2 FNYEAQ. Trimming stripped 0 bases from V and 0 bases from J, with 6 bases between. The CDR3 length is 15 residues. The CDR3 loop reads CASSLALPSGNTIYF. Written as DNA, the CDR3 is TGTGCCAGCAGCTTAGCTCTGCCCTCTGGAAACACCATATATTTT.

This clone was observed once. This chain links TRBV3-1 (or the pseudogene TRBV3-2) with TRBJ2-4; D possibly corresponds to TRBD1 (5 bases). Trimming left V 4 bases short and J 1 base short, with 11 bases between. Germline V CDR1 and CDR2: LGHDT, YNNKEL (reference sequence). The CDR3 length is 15 residues. CDR3 residues: CASSRPGIAKNIQYF. Here the CDR3 DNA reads TGTGCCAGCAGCCGACCAGGGATCGCCAAAAACATTCAGTACTTC.

This clone has just one count. The chain couples TRBV5-1 to TRBJ1-2, with a weak D call TRBD1 (5 bases). Trimming cost V 4 bases and J 4 bases, with 14 bases left between them. From germline, CDR1 is SGHRS and CDR2 YFSETQ. The CDR3 loop spans 14 amino acids. This CDR3 is CASSLEWTSYGYTF. The CDR3, as DNA: TGCGCCAGCAGCCTAGAATGGACAAGCTATGGCTACACCTTC.